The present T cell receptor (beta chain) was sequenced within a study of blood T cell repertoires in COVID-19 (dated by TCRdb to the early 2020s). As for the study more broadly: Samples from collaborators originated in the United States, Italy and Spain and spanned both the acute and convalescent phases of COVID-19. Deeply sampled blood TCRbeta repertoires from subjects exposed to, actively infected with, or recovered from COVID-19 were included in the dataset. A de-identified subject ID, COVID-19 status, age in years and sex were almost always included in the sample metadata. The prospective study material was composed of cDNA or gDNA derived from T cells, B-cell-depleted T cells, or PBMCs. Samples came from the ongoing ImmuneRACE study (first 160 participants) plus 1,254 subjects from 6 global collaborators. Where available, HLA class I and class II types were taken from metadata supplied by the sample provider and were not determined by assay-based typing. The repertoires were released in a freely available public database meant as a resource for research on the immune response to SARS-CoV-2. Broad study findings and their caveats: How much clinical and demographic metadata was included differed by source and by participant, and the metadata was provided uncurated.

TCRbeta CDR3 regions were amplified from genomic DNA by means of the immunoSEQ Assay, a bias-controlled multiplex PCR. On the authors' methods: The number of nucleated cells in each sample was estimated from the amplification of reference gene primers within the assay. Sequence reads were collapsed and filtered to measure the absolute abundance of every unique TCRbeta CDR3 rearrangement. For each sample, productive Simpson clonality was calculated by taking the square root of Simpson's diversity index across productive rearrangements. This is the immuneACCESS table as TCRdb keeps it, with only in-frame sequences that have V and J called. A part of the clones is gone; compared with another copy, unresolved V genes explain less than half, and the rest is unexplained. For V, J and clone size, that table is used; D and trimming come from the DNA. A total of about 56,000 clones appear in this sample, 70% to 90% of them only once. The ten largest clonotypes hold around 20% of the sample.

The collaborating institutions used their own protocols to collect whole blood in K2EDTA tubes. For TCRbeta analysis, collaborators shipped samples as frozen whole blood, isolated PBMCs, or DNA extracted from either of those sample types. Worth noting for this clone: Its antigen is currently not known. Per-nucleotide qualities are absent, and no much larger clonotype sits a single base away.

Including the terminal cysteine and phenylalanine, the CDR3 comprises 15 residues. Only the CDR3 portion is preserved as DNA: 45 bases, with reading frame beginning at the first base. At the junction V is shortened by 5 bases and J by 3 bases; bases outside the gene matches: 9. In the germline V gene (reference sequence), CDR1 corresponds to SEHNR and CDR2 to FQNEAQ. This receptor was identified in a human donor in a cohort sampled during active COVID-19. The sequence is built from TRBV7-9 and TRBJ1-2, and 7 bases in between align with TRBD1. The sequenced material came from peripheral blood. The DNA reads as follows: TGTGCCAGCAGCCGCCCCAACACAGGGGACTATGGCTACACCTTC. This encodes CASSRPNTGDYGYTF.